The 26 T cell receptor beta chains in this list originate from one sample, sequenced in a study of blood T cell repertoires in COVID-19. Profiling relied on immunoSEQ multiplex PCR, and the TCRdb table lists in-frame clones only, not all of them. The sample records 55,000 to 80,000 clones, roughly 82% being singletons. Source material: peripheral blood. These receptors all stem from a man older than 75 with active COVID-19.

The chain combines TRBV6-8 with TRBJ2-7; the D gene is possibly TRBD1 (5 bases). Trimming took off 7 bases at V and 6 bases at J, with 13 bases between the two ends. There are 12 residues in the CDR3. Germline assignment: CDR1 MNHGY and CDR2 SAAAGT. CDR3 in amino acids: CASTVRRGEQYF. For the CDR3, the DNA is TGTGCCAGCACGGTGAGAAGGGGCGAGCAGTACTTC.

This chain connects TRBV12-3 or TRBV12-4 to TRBJ2-7; D possibly corresponds to TRBD1 (6 bases). This CDR3 is built from 12 residues. V lost 6 bases and J 3 bases, leaving 9 bases between the germline ends. The CDR3 reads CASRSTGYEQYF. For the CDR3, the DNA is TGTGCCAGCAGATCGACAGGCTACGAGCAGTACTTC.

This chain links TRBV11-3 with TRBJ2-7; D may be TRBD2 (6 bases). Trimming took 3 bases from V and 6 from J, leaving 12 bases between them. The germline V gene has CDR1 SGHNT and CDR2 YENEEA. The CDR3 loop spans 13 amino acids. As DNA, the CDR3 is TGTGCCAGCAGCTTGGAGGGCCTGGGCGAGCAGTACTTC. Its translation: CASSLEGLGEQYF.

The V and J genes are TRBV24-1 and TRBJ2-1; 8 bases align to TRBD2. With 2 bases clipped from V and 9 bases from J, the junction kept 5 bases outside the gene matches. Germline V gene sequence: CDR1 KGHDR, CDR2 SFDVKD. This CDR3 is built from 14 residues. The CDR3 protein is CATSDSGGVGEQFF. CDR3 sequence (DNA): TGTGCCACCAGTGATTCCGGGGGGGTGGGTGAGCAGTTCTTC.

The rearrangement links TRBV5-1 to TRBJ1-1; 8 nucleotides match TRBD1. Germline trimming cut 4 bases from V and 1 base from J; bases unmatched to any gene: 6. Germline V CDR1 and CDR2: SGHRS, YFSETQ. The CDR3 is 15 amino acids. CDR3 bases: TGCGCCAGCAGCCTACGGGACAGGAGGAACACTGAAGCTTTCTTT. It yields the protein CASSLRDRRNTEAFF.

The genes are TRBV19 and TRBJ1-5; possible D gene TRBD1, 5 bases. V was shortened by 5 bases and J by 6 bases, with 17 bases between the two germline ends. Per the germline V gene, CDR1 is LNHDA and CDR2 is SQIVND (reference sequence). The CDR3 is made up of 15 amino acids. CDR3 amino acids: CASSLQGNGVQPQHF. In DNA form, the CDR3 reads TGTGCCAGTAGTCTGCAGGGTAACGGTGTTCAGCCCCAGCATTTT.

This chain uses TRBV7-3 with TRBJ2-3; D remains unclear. Germline values: CDR1 SGHTA, CDR2 FQGTGA. Trimming shortened V by 5 bases and J by 0 bases, and 6 bases separated the two germline ends. The CDR3 is 13 residues long. The CDR3 reads CASSTTSTDTQYF. CDR3 in DNA: TGTGCCAGCAGCACCACTAGCACAGATACGCAGTATTTT.

The chain uses TRBV7-3 and TRBJ2-1, with D tentatively TRBD1 (6 bases). Germline CDR1 and CDR2: SGHTA and FQGTGA. The CDR3 is 15 residues long. The germline V and J ends were trimmed by 0 bases and 5 bases, with 11 bases remaining between them. The CDR3 DNA reads as TGTGCCAGCAGCTTAACGAGGGACAAAAACAATGAGCAGTTCTTC. As protein: CASSLTRDKNNEQFF.

Turning to this clone: One end of the junction does not line up with germline, which may come from a read error. The chain is built from TRBV5-1 and TRBJ1-1; D is unresolved. Per germline, CDR1 SGHRS and CDR2 YFSETQ. This CDR3 region has 17 residues. CDR3 sequence reads: CASSLGGSGFRNAEAFF. CDR3 sequence (DNA): TGCGCCAGCAGCTTGGGAGGGTCTGGGTTTAGGAACGCTGAAGCTTTCTTT.

The chain combines TRBV5-6 with TRBJ1-5; D call uncertain. CDR3 length: 14 amino acids. Trimming stripped 2 bases from V and 2 bases from J, with 8 bases between. Germline CDR1 reads SGHDT; CDR2 reads YYEEEE. The CDR3 loop reads CASSFYRGNQPQHF. In DNA, the CDR3 is TGTGCCAGCAGCTTTTATCGAGGCAATCAGCCCCAGCATTTT.

This chain uses TRBV10-3 with TRBJ1-5; D unclear. Germline V CDR1 and CDR2: ENHRY, SYGVKD. The germline V and J ends were trimmed by 8 bases and 3 bases, with 8 bases remaining between them. The CDR3 covers 12 residues. CDR3 loop: CAIGLDNQPQHF. DNA for the CDR3: TGTGCCATCGGTCTAGACAATCAGCCCCAGCATTTT.

This chain uses TRBV11-2 with TRBJ2-1; 7 nucleotides align to TRBD2. The CDR3 sequence is 14 residues long. The V segment lost 7 bases and the J segment 5 bases; nucleotides outside the gene matches: 8. The germline V gene has CDR1 SGHAT and CDR2 FQNNGV. CDR3 sequence: CASTPGRGNNEQFF. As DNA, the CDR3 is TGTGCCAGCACCCCCGGGCGGGGGAACAATGAGCAGTTCTTC. The variable domain in full, with the rest retrieved from reference TRBV11-2 and TRBJ2-1, is EAGVAQSPRYKIIEKRQSVAFWCNPISGHATLYWYQQILGQGPKLLIQFQNNGVVDDSQLPKDRFSAERLKGVDSTLKIQPAKLEDSAVYLCASTPGRGNNEQFFGPGTRLTVL.

This clone was observed a single time. V and J are TRBV19 and TRBJ2-7; the match to TRBD1 covers 8 bases. The V gene's germline CDR1 is LNHDA and CDR2 SQIVND (reference sequence). CDR3 size: 13 residues. V lost 5 bases and J lost 5; bases outside the gene matches: 5. In nucleotides, the CDR3 is TGTGCCAGTAGTCGTGACAGGGGCGACGAGCAGTACTTC. This translates into CASSRDRGDEQYF.

The V gene is TRBV6-6, the J gene TRBJ1-1; tentative D call: TRBD1 (6 bases). There are 15 residues in the CDR3. Germline-derived CDR1 and CDR2 are MNHNY and SVGAGI (reference sequence). V was pared by 5 bases and J by 6 bases, with 19 bases between. CDR3 sequence reads: CASSETRGGMAEAFF. CDR3 in DNA: TGTGCCAGCAGTGAGACGAGGGGGGGAATGGCTGAAGCTTTCTTT.

This clone was counted a single time. The chain combines TRBV2 with TRBJ2-3; TRBD2 matches 12 bases. CDR1 and CDR2 (germline): SNHLY, FYNNEI. J lost 0 bases, V lost 6 bases, and 10 bases had no gene match. The CDR3 runs 18 residues. The CDR3 loop reads CASRRLAGAPTSTDTQYF. The CDR3 DNA reads TGTGCCAGCAGGAGACTAGCGGGGGCACCCACTAGCACAGATACGCAGTATTTT.

The gene calls are TRBV7-3 and TRBJ2-3; D unresolved. CDR1 is SGHTA and CDR2 is FQGTGA in the germline V gene. This CDR3 is built from 12 residues. V was clipped by 3 bases and J by 6 bases, with 7 bases between them. The CDR3 region is CASSFRWDTQYF. The CDR3 coding sequence is TGTGCCAGCAGCTTTAGATGGGATACGCAGTATTTT.

This chain uses TRBV20-1 with TRBJ2-5; maybe TRBD2 (6 bases). Per germline, CDR1 DFQATT and CDR2 SNEGSKA (reference sequence). Deletions cut 3 bases from V and 3 bases from J, with 14 bases between. The CDR3 extends over 14 amino acids. CDR3 region: CSASRGNQKETQYF. The CDR3 nucleotides read TGCAGTGCTAGTCGGGGGAACCAGAAAGAGACCCAGTACTTC.

J is TRBJ1-5 and V is TRBV15; D possibly corresponds to TRBD1 (5 bases). Between the trimmed V and J ends, which lost 5 bases and 2 bases, there was a span of 7 bases. The length of the CDR3 is 13 residues. The germline V gene encodes CDR1 LNHNV and CDR2 YYDKDF (reference sequence). CDR3 DNA sequence: TGTGCCACCAGCGGGGGGGGCAATCAGCCCCAGCATTTT. Its protein product is CATSGGGNQPQHF.

This chain joins TRBV5-6 and TRBJ2-2; D not resolved. Trimming stripped 0 bases from V and 6 bases from J, with 3 bases between. This CDR3 spans 12 amino acids. Germline V gene lookup returns CDR1 SGHDT and CDR2 YYEEEE. CDR3 DNA: TGTGCCAGCAGCTTGGCCGCCGGGGAGCTGTTTTTT. Its protein is CASSLAAGELFF.

V gene TRBV6-6 combines with J gene TRBJ2-3; TRBD2 aligns across 9 bases. Germline CDR1 MNHNY, CDR2 SVGAGI (reference sequence). The CDR3 has 18 residues. After removal of 6 bases from V and 2 bases from J, the junction contained 15 bases not matched to a gene. The CDR3: CASRRLTGLAGITDTQYF. CDR3 in DNA: TGTGCCAGCAGACGACTAACAGGGCTAGCGGGGATCACAGATACGCAGTATTTT.

The V gene is TRBV28, the J gene TRBJ1-4, with TRBD1 matching over 7 bases. The germline gives CDR1 MDHEN, CDR2 SYDVKM. The ends lost 10 bases at V and 3 bases at J; junction bases unmatched: 8. The CDR3 runs 14 residues. The CDR3 bases are TGTGCCACTTCACGCGGGACAGCTAATGAAAAACTGTTTTTT. Amino acid sequence: CATSRGTANEKLFF.

The chain has TRBV4-1 and TRBJ2-3, with 13 bases matching TRBD2. The ends lost 8 bases at V and 1 base at J; junction bases unmatched: 0. CDR3 length: 14 residues. The V gene's germline CDR1 is MGHRA and CDR2 YSYEKL. The CDR3 coding sequence is TGCGCCAGCGGACTAGCGGGGGGCACAGATACGCAGTATTTT. Protein product: CASGLAGGTDTQYF.

The rearrangement joins TRBV7-8 to TRBJ2-5; the match to TRBD2 covers 12 bases. The V and J ends lost 5 bases and 3 bases, in that order; junction bases with no gene match: 10. This CDR3 comprises 17 residues. Germline-derived CDR1 and CDR2 are SGHVS and FQNEAQ. The CDR3 region is CASSAGLAGAVKETQYF. CDR3 nucleotides: TGTGCCAGCAGCGCGGGACTAGCGGGCGCAGTTAAAGAGACCCAGTACTTC.

The rearrangement links TRBV4-1 to TRBJ2-1; no definite D call. The CDR3 is 15 amino acids. Trimming removed 0 bases from V and 2 bases from J, with 8 bases in between. Germline CDR1 MGHRA, CDR2 YSYEKL. For the CDR3, the DNA is TGCGCCAGCAGCCAAGATTTCACAGCCTACAATGAGCAGTTCTTC. Residues: CASSQDFTAYNEQFF.

This chain connects TRBV11-2 to TRBJ2-7; 12 positions agree with TRBD2. In germline, CDR1 is SGHAT, CDR2 FQNNGV. The CDR3 is made up of 12 amino acids. This CDR3 reads CGSTSGSYEQYF. The CDR3 DNA reads as TGTGGCTCGACTAGCGGGAGCTACGAGCAGTACTTC.

This sequence joins TRBV11-3 and TRBJ2-1; D may be TRBD2 (5 bases). V lost 1 base and J lost 9, with 19 bases in between. The CDR3 length is 16 residues. The germline V gene has CDR1 SGHNT and CDR2 YENEEA. The CDR3 protein is CASSLVASHGVGEQFF. CDR3 DNA sequence: TGTGCCAGCAGCTTAGTGGCTAGCCATGGGGTCGGTGAGCAGTTCTTC.